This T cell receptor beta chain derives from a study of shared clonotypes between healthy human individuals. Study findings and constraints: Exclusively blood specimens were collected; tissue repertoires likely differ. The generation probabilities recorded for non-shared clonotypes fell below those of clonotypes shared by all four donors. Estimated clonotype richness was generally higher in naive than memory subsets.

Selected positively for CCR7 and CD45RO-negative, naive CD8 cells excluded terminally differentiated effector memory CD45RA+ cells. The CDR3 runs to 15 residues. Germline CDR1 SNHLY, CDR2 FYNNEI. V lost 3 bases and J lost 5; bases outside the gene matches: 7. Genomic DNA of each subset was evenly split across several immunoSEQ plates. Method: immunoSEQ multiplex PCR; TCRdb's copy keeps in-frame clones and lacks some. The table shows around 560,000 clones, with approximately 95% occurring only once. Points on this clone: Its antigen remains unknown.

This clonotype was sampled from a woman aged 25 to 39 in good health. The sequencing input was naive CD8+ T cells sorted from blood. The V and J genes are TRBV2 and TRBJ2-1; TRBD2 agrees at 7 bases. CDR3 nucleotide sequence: TGTGCCAGCAGTGATAGACTAGCAGCGAACAATGAGCAGTTCTTC. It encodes CASSDRLAANNEQFF. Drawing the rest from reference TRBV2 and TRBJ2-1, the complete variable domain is EPEVTQTPSHQVTQMGQEVILRCVPISNHLYFYWYRQILGQKVEFLVSFYNNEISEKSEIFDDQFSVERPDGSNFTLKIRSTKLEDSAMYFCASSDRLAANNEQFFGPGTRLTVL.